What follows are 21 T cell receptor beta chains derived from one specimen sequenced in a study of molecular identifiers for immune sequencing clone quantification. Each CDR3 protein gets one entry after TCRdb re-called the PCR reads with MiXCR. The sample holds approximately 680,000 distinct CDR3 sequences, 25% seen once. Source material: naive CD8+ T cells from blood, with Jurkat cell RNA spiked in. The sample's subset: FACS-sorted CD8+CD4-CCR7+CD45RA+ naive T cells. The receptors were sampled from a human donor in good health. Some libraries in this study had Jurkat cell RNA spiked in.

This clonotype occurred many times. The chain employs TRBV28 and TRBJ2-2; weak D call: TRBD1 (6 bases). V shed 6 bases and J shed 1 base, with 12 bases lying between them. CDR3 length: 15 residues. Looked up from germline, CDR1 is MDHEN and CDR2 is SYDVKM. The CDR3 here is CASRTYRVNTGELFF. The CDR3 DNA reads as TGTGCCAGCAGGACATACAGGGTGAACACCGGGGAGCTGTTTTTT.

A remark on this clonotype: It is unclear where the CDR3 begins or ends on the DNA, so no DNA is shown, and the CDR3 is as TCRdb lists it. The chain joins TRBV4-1 to TRBJ2-1; TRBD1 is taken as the D call from the table, unchecked against the DNA. Looked up from germline, CDR1 is MGHRA and CDR2 is YSYEKL. The CDR3 spans 16 amino acids, including both terminal residues. CDR3 residues: CASSRVGQGSHNERFF.

Only a few counts were recorded for this clonotype. The chain joins TRBV19 to TRBJ1-6; 7 positions agree with TRBD1. This CDR3 is 14 amino acids long. V lost 3 bases, J lost 6 bases, and 2 bases stayed unmatched. Germline assignment: CDR1 LNHDA and CDR2 SQIVND (reference sequence). The CDR3 coding sequence is TGTGCCAGTAGTATGACAGGGCGTAATTCACCCCTCCACTTT. It yields the protein CASSMTGRNSPLHF.

Remarks on this clonotype: This may be a read error: a much more frequent sequence differs by one nucleotide. The chain recombines TRBV20-1 with TRBJ2-3, with 9 bases lining up with TRBD2. The CDR3 has 16 residues. Germline assignment: CDR1 DFQATT and CDR2 SNEGSKA (reference sequence). DNA of the CDR3: TGCAGGGCTAGAAGTCCGGGACTAGCTATAACAGATACGCAGTATTTT. Translated: CRARSPGLAITDTQYF.

The CDR3 nucleotides read TGTGCCACCAGCAGAATCGAAATCAATCAGCCCCAGCATTTT. Translating gives CATSRIEINQPQHF. V gene TRBV15 combines with J gene TRBJ1-5; D is unclear. The V end lost 2 bases, the J end lost 3 bases, and 8 bases lay between the germline ends. This CDR3 is 14 amino acids long. Per germline, CDR1 LNHNV and CDR2 YYDKDF (reference sequence).

This chain joins TRBV6-6 and TRBJ2-7, with no clear D. The CDR3 contains 10 residues. V lost 6 bases and J lost 5, with 5 bases in between. Germline loops: CDR1 MNHNY, CDR2 SVGAGI (reference sequence). CDR3 region: CASRDNEQYF. CDR3 nucleotide sequence: TGTGCCAGCAGGGATAACGAGCAGTACTTC.

This clonotype was seen a few times. The chain recombines TRBV29-1 with TRBJ1-1; D possibly corresponds to TRBD1 (6 bases). V gave up 5 bases and J gave up 1 base, with 11 bases separating them. The V gene's germline CDR1 is SQVTM and CDR2 ANQGSEA. The CDR3 loop spans 13 amino acids. The CDR3 bases are TGCAGCGTTTGGGTCAGGGGGAACACTGAAGCTTTCTTT. It encodes CSVWVRGNTEAFF.

Ten or more counts support this clonotype. V gene TRBV30 combines with J gene TRBJ2-5; TRBD2 matches 7 bases. From germline, CDR1 is GTSNPN and CDR2 SVGIG (reference sequence). This CDR3 contains 13 residues. Losses at the gene ends were 2 bases for V and 4 bases for J; bases not matched to a gene: 4. In DNA, the CDR3 is TGTGCCTGGAGTTCCGTAGCGGGAGAGACCCAGTACTTC. Translation: CAWSSVAGETQYF.

The sample holds many counts of this clonotype. The chain links TRBV27 to TRBJ1-1, with D uncertain. The CDR3 has 15 amino acids. Germline CDR1 and CDR2: MNHEY and SMNVEV (reference sequence). V lost 5 bases and J 0 bases, leaving 13 bases between the germline ends. DNA for the CDR3: TGTGCCAGCAGTAAATGGACGGAGGTGAACACTGAAGCTTTCTTT. It codes for CASSKWTEVNTEAFF.

Worth noting for this clonotype: This may arise from a read error, as a much more abundant clone is one base away. The V gene is TRBV28, the J gene TRBJ2-7; no firm D call. The CDR3 totals 13 residues. Trimming took 4 bases from V and 5 from J, leaving 12 bases between them. The V gene's germline CDR1 is MDHEN and CDR2 SYDVKM. CDR3 in amino acids: CASSSLTSNEQYF. The CDR3 DNA sequence: TGTGCCAGCAGTTCACTAACCTCTAACGAGCAGTACTTC.

This clonotype appeared many times. The chain uses TRBV12-3 or TRBV12-4 and TRBJ1-1; possible D gene TRBD1, 5 bases. V shed 6 bases and J shed 1 base, with 12 bases lying between them. This CDR3 region has 14 residues. The CDR3 DNA follows: TGTGCCAGCAGGGGGGACCTACGGAACACTGAAGCTTTCTTT. It is translated as CASRGDLRNTEAFF.

This clonotype was seen many times. The CDR3 sequence: CASSLGDRPNQPQHF. Written as DNA, the CDR3 is TGTGCCAGCAGCTTAGGGGACAGACCCAATCAGCCCCAGCATTTT. This chain joins TRBV7-9 and TRBJ1-5; 7 nucleotides align to TRBD1. V lost 1 base, J lost 3 bases, and 3 bases stayed unmatched. The CDR3 covers 15 residues. Germline V lookup: CDR1 SEHNR, CDR2 FQNEAQ (reference sequence). Drawing the rest from reference TRBV7-9 and TRBJ1-5, the complete variable domain is DTGVSQNPRHKITKRGQNVTFRCDPISEHNRLYWYRQTLGQGPEFLTYFQNEAQLEKSRLLSDRFSAERPKGSFSTLEIQRTEQGDSAMYLCASSLGDRPNQPQHFGDGTRLSIL.

This clonotype appeared a few times. This sequence joins TRBV3-2 and TRBJ2-7; the table's TRBD2 call for D was not verified on the DNA. TRBV3-2 is assigned pseudogene status. The CDR3 loop spans 16 amino acids. As DNA, the CDR3 is TGTGCCAGCAGCCACAAACTAGCGGGAGGGCAAGACGAGCAGTACTTC. This codes for CASSHKLAGGQDEQYF.

On this clonotype itself: One end of the junction does not line up with germline, which may come from a read error. The chain uses TRBV28 and TRBJ2-1, with D possibly TRBD2 on 6 matching bases. The germline gives CDR1 MDHEN, CDR2 SYDVKM. The length of the CDR3 is 14 residues. CDR3 in amino acids: CASSSAGIYNEQLF. In DNA form, the CDR3 reads TGTGCCAGCAGTTCAGCGGGTATCTACAATGAGCAGCTCTTC. Combining the CDR3 with reference TRBV28 and TRBJ2-1 gives the whole variable domain DVKVTQSSRYLVKRTGEKVFLECVQDMDHENMFWYRQDPGLGLRLIYFSYDVKMKEKGDIPEGYSVSREKKERFSLILESASTNQTSMYLCASSSAGIYNEQLFGPGTRLTVL.

This clonotype appeared many times. This chain uses TRBV5-6 with TRBJ2-3; possibly TRBD1 for D (6 bases). Germline V gene data show CDR1 as SGHDT and CDR2 as YYEEEE. The CDR3 contains 13 residues. V gave up 6 bases and J gave up 3 bases, with 11 bases separating them. DNA of the CDR3: TGTGCCAGCATACAGGGCTCGACAGATACGCAGTATTTT. Translating gives CASIQGSTDTQYF.

This clonotype appeared a few times. CDR3 protein: CASSYNRYPLGEKLFF. The CDR3 region has the DNA TGTGCCAGTAGTTATAACAGATACCCGCTCGGAGAAAAACTGTTTTTT. The chain has TRBV19 and TRBJ1-4; D not certain. V gave up 5 bases and J gave up 8 bases, with 21 bases separating them. Germline V gene lookup returns CDR1 LNHDA and CDR2 SQIVND (reference sequence). The CDR3 sequence is 16 residues long. The whole variable domain, remainder taken from reference TRBV19 and TRBJ1-4, is DGGITQSPKYLFRKEGQNVTLSCEQNLNHDAMYWYRQDPGQGLRLIYYSQIVNDFQKGDIAEGYSVSREKKESFPLTVTSAQKNPTAFYLCASSYNRYPLGEKLFFGSGTQLSVL.

As to this clonotype: This may stem from a read error, because a much larger clone lies one nucleotide away. The V and J genes are TRBV19 and TRBJ1-5; TRBD1 agrees at 10 bases. Germline-derived CDR1 and CDR2 are LNHDA and SQIVND (reference sequence). The CDR3 consists of 15 residues. Trimming cost V 3 bases and J 6 bases; bases outside gene matches: 5. For the CDR3, the DNA is TGTGCCAGTAGTATCTGGGACAGGGGTGTTCAGCCCCAGCATTTT. This sequence encodes CASSIWDRGVQPQHF.

CDR3 sequence: CASSQDRGVGLADYRLAKNIQYF. Here the CDR3 DNA reads TGCGCCAGCAGCCAAGATCGGGGGGTCGGACTAGCCGATTACAGACTAGCCAAAAACATTCAGTACTTC. V is TRBV4-3 and J is TRBJ2-4, with 8 bases aligning to TRBD2. The germline CDR1 and CDR2 sequences are LGHNA and YSLEER. The CDR3 length is 23 residues. Trimming at V came to 0 bases and at J to 0 bases, leaving 22 bases not matched to a gene.

This clonotype was seen more than once but under ten times. The chain is built from TRBV25-1 and TRBJ2-2, with D possibly being TRBD1 or TRBD2 (5 bases each). CDR3 length equals 14 residues. Trimming stripped 5 bases from V and 5 bases from J, with 12 bases between. CDR1 MGHDK and CDR2 SYGVNS come from the germline V gene. The CDR3 nucleotides read TGTGCCAGCAGTTTTTCGGGGCAGACCGGGGAGCTGTTTTTT. This codes for CASSFSGQTGELFF.

The chain joins TRBV19 to TRBJ1-3, with no clear D. Germline-derived CDR1 and CDR2 are LNHDA and SQIVND (reference sequence). CDR3 length equals 11 residues. The germline V and J ends were trimmed by 8 bases and 2 bases, with 4 bases remaining between them. The CDR3 DNA follows: TGTGCCAGTGGGACTGGAAACACCATATATTTT. Its protein product is CASGTGNTIYF.

The CDR3 sequence is CSAREAPGQPNTEAFF. CDR3 DNA: TGCAGTGCTAGAGAGGCCCCCGGGCAGCCGAACACTGAAGCTTTCTTT. The V gene is TRBV20-1, the J gene TRBJ1-1; D not certain. Germline assignment: CDR1 DFQATT and CDR2 SNEGSKA (reference sequence). V lost 0 bases, J lost 1 base, and 15 bases lay in between. There are 16 residues in the CDR3.